This record covers a single TCR beta chain. This CDR3 contains 14 residues. Germline V lookup: CDR1 MDHEN, CDR2 SYDVKM. V lost 5 bases to trimming and J lost 1 base; unmatched junction nucleotides: 2. This table comes from immunoSEQ multiplex PCR, and its TCRdb copy is limited to in-frame clones, with some not included. The repertoire holds about 10,000 clones, with roughly 80% as singletons. The data were obtained in a study of follicular helper T cells after annual influenza vaccination. Time point specified: 2015-2016 season, 7 days after influenza vaccination. Cells are cTfh (non-naive CD4+CXCR5+PD-1+), split by ICOS and CD38 into double-positive or double-negative.

The sequencing used CXCR5+ CD38- circulating T follicular helper cells from blood, collected 7 days after influenza vaccination. As for subset: circulating Tfh, non-naive CD4+CXCR5+PD-1+ (ICOS+CD38+ or ICOS-CD38-). The TCR was taken from an adult who received the influenza vaccine. This chain uses TRBV28 with TRBJ2-5; the match to TRBD1 covers 9 bases. The CDR3 DNA sequence: TGTGCCAGCAGTGTGACAGGGGGCCAAGAGACCCAGTACTTC. This gives the protein CASSVTGGQETQYF. The entire variable domain, with the rest obtained from reference TRBV28 and TRBJ2-5, is as follows: DVKVTQSSRYLVKRTGEKVFLECVQDMDHENMFWYRQDPGLGLRLIYFSYDVKMKEKGDIPEGYSVSREKKERFSLILESASTNQTSMYLCASSVTGGQETQYFGPGTRLLVL.